This T cell receptor beta chain is drawn from a study of T cell repertoires in cytomegalovirus infection. This clonotype has at least ten counts. TCRdb reprocessed the reads via MiXCR and lists one record per CDR3 protein. The sample contains 150,000 or so distinct CDR3 sequences, about 6.3% of which appear only once. This clonotype was obtained from a human donor in good health (CMV status not recorded). Some clones in this sample may be carry-over from other donors' samples. The sequenced material came from PBMCs.

CDR3 protein: CASSLGKLVNYGYTF. The CDR3 DNA follows: TGTGCCAGCAGCTTGGGCAAGCTGGTTAACTATGGCTACACCTTC. The rearrangement uses TRBV7-2 and TRBJ1-2; D gene unclear. The germline V and J ends were trimmed by 3 bases and 1 base, with 12 bases remaining between them. The CDR3 loop spans 15 amino acids. Germline V CDR1 and CDR2: SGHTA, FQGNSA.